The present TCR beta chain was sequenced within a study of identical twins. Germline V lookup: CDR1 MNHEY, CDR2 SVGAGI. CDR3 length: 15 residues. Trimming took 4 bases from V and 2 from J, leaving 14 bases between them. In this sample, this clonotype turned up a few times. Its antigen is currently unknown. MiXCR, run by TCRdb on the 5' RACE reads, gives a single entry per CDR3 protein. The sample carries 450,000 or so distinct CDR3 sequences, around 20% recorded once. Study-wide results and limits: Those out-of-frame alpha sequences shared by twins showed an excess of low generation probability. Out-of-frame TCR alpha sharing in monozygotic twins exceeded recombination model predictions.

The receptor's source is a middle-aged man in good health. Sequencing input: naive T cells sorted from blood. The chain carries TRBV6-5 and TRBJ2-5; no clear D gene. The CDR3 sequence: CASSFMGLEQETQYF. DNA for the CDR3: TGTGCCAGCAGTTTCATGGGATTAGAGCAAGAGACCCAGTACTTC.